The T cell receptor beta chain described here comes from a study of radiotherapy plus CTLA-4 blockade in lung cancer. Whole-study results and caveats: Blood TCR clones of tumor origin expanded after radiotherapy plus ipilimumab.

V lost 5 bases, J lost 8 bases, and 8 bases stayed unmatched. CDR3 size: 13 residues. Germline CDR1 MNHNS, CDR2 SASEGT. Sequenced by immunoSEQ multiplex PCR; TCRdb stores in-frame clones only, minus some. Of 90,000 to 130,000 clones listed, roughly 86% are singletons. On this clone itself: What it binds is not known.

The rearrangement links TRBV6-1 to TRBJ1-1; 7 nucleotides align to TRBD1. This TCR was recovered from a human donor with non-small cell lung cancer that progressed on radiotherapy plus ipilimumab. Some clones in this sample may be carry-over from other donors' samples. The sample in question was peripheral blood, obtained from a patient treated with radiotherapy plus ipilimumab. The CDR3 DNA reads as TGTGCCAGCAGTCGTGACAGGGCTAAGGAAGCTTTCTTT. Amino acids: CASSRDRAKEAFF.